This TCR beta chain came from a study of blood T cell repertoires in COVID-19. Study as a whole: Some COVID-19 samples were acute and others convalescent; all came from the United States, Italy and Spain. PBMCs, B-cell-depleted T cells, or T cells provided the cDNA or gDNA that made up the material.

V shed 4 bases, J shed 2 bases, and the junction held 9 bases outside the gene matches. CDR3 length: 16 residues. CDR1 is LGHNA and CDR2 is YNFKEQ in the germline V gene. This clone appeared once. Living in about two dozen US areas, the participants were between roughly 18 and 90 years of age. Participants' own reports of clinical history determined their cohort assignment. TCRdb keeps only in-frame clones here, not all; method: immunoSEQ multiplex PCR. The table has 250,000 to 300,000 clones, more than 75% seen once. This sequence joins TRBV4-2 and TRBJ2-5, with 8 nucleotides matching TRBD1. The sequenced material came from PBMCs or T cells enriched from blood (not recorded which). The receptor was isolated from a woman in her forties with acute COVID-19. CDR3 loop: CASSPEPGTGQETQYF. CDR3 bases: TGTGCCAGCAGCCCCGAGCCGGGGACAGGACAAGAGACCCAGTACTTC.